Listed here are 6 T cell receptor beta chains from one sample, sequenced in a study of T cell responses to AZD1222 COVID-19 vaccine. Profiled with immunoSEQ multiplex PCR; TCRdb holds only in-frame clones, not every one. The sample has around 160,000 clones; about 91% are singletons. The sequencing here drew on peripheral blood, taken on day 0 of AZD1222 vaccination. Source of these receptors: an adult in good health.

This chain joins TRBV10-3 and TRBJ1-2; 9 nucleotides line up with TRBD1. J lost 6 bases, V lost 6 bases, and 14 bases had no gene match. Germline lookup yields CDR1 ENHRY and CDR2 SYGVKD. The CDR3 length is 16 residues. The CDR3 DNA reads as TGTGCCATCAGGGGGGACAGGGAGATACTGGGAGATGGCTACACCTTC. Its protein product is CAIRGDREILGDGYTF.

This clone was counted a single time. V is TRBV6-5 and J is TRBJ1-6; weak D call: TRBD1 (5 bases). CDR1 is MNHEY and CDR2 is SVGAGI in the germline V gene. Trimming pared 0 bases from V and 7 bases from J, leaving 13 bases between. This CDR3 comprises 16 residues. The CDR3 loop is CASSYSGRWGNSPLHF. The CDR3 DNA reads TGTGCCAGCAGTTACTCCGGGCGCTGGGGCAATTCACCCCTCCACTTT.

The rearrangement links TRBV5-6 to TRBJ2-1, with D possibly matching TRBD2 (5 bases). The V gene's germline CDR1 is SGHDT and CDR2 YYEEEE. V was shortened by 0 bases and J by 10 bases, with 17 bases between the two germline ends. The CDR3 contains 15 residues. Here the CDR3 reads CASSLGAAAFGEQFF. Written as DNA, the CDR3 is TGTGCCAGCAGCTTGGGAGCGGCGGCCTTCGGGGAGCAGTTCTTC.

This clone was observed a handful of times. The rearrangement links TRBV11-2 to TRBJ1-1; the D gene is possibly TRBD1 (5 bases). The CDR3 totals 15 residues. The germline V gene encodes CDR1 SGHAT and CDR2 FQNNGV. The germline V and J ends were trimmed by 1 base and 0 bases, with 9 bases remaining between them. The DNA of the CDR3 is TGTGCCAGCAGCTTAGGAGTGGGACTGAACACTGAAGCTTTCTTT. Its translation is CASSLGVGLNTEAFF.

This clone was recorded once. The V and J genes are TRBV4-2 and TRBJ1-5; D not resolved. V shed 0 bases and J shed 4 bases, with 10 bases lying between them. The CDR3 totals 15 residues. Germline CDR1 LGHNA, CDR2 YNFKEQ. Written as DNA, the CDR3 is TGTGCCAGCAGCCAAGATCCCACGGGTAATCAGCCCCAGCATTTT. Protein product: CASSQDPTGNQPQHF.

The chain uses TRBV5-1 and TRBJ2-5, with D perhaps matching TRBD1 (5 bases). The CDR3 runs to 14 residues. Per germline, CDR1 SGHRS and CDR2 YFSETQ. Trimming removed 1 base from V and 5 bases from J, with 12 bases in between. The CDR3 here is CASSLFQGRETQYF. The CDR3 DNA reads as TGCGCCAGCAGCTTGTTCCAGGGTCGCGAGACCCAGTACTTC.